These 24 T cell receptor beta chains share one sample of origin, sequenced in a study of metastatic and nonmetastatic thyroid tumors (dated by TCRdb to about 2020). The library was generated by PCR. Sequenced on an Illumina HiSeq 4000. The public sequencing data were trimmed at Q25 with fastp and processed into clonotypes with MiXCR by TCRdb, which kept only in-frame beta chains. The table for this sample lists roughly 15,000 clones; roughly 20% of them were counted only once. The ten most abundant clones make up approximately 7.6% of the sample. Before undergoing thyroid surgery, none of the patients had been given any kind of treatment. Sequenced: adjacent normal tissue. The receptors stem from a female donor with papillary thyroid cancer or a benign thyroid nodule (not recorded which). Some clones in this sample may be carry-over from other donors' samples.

The chain's CDR3 is CASRWYRGASNEQFF. The CDR3 nucleotides read TGTGCCAGTAGGTGGTACAGGGGGGCTTCCAATGAGCAGTTCTTC. V gene TRBV19 combines with J gene TRBJ2-1, with TRBD1 matching over 8 bases. The germline CDR1 and CDR2 sequences are LNHDA and SQIVND (reference sequence). V gave up 6 bases and J gave up 6 bases; unmatched junction bases: 10. The CDR3 totals 15 residues.

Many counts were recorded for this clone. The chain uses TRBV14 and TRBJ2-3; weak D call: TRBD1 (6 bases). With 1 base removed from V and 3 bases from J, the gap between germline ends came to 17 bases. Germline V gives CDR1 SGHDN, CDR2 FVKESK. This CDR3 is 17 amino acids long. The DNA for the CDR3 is TGTGCCAGCAGCCAAGTCGTCAGGGGTGGAGGTACAGATACGCAGTATTTT. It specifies CASSQVVRGGGTDTQYF. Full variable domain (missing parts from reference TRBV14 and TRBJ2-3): EAGVTQFPSHSVIEKGQTVTLRCDPISGHDNLYWYRRVMGKEIKFLLHFVKESKQDESGMPNNRFLAERTGGTYSTLKVQPAELEDSGVYFCASSQVVRGGGTDTQYFGPGTRLTVL.

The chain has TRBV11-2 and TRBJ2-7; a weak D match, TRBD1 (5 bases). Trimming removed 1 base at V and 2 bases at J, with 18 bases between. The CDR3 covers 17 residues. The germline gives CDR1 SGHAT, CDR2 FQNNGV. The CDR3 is CASSLGIGQKLAYEQYF. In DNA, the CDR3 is TGTGCCAGCAGCTTAGGAATCGGACAAAAGCTGGCCTACGAGCAGTACTTC.

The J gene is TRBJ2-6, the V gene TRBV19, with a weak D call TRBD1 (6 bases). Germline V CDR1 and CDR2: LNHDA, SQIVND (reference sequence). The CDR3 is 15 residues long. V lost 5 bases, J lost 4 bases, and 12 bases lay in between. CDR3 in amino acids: CASSPQGSGANVLTF. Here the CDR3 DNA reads TGTGCCAGTAGTCCGCAGGGGTCCGGGGCCAACGTCCTGACTTTC.

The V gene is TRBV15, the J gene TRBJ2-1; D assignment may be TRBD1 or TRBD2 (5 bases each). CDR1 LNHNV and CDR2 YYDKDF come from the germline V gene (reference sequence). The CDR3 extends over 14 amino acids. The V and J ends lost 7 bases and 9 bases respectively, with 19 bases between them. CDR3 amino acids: CATIIGGSRGEQFF. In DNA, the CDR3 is TGTGCCACCATCATAGGTGGGAGTAGGGGTGAGCAGTTCTTC.

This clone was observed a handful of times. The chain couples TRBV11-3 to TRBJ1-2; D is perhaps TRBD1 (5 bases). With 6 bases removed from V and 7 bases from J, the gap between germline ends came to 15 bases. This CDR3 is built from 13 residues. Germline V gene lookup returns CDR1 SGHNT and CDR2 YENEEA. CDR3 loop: CASRENQGSGYTF. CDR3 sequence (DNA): TGTGCCAGCAGAGAAAATCAGGGTAGTGGCTACACCTTC.

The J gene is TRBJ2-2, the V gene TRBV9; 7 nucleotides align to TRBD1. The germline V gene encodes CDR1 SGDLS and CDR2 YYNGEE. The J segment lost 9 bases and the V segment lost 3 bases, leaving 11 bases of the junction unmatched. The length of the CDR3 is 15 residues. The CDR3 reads CASSGQQGWDRELFF. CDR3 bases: TGTGCCAGCAGCGGACAACAGGGGTGGGACAGGGAGCTGTTTTTT.

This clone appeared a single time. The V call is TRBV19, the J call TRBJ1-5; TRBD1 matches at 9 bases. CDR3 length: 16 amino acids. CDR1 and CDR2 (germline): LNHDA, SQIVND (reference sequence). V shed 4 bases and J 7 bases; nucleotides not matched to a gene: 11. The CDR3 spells CASSKVTGGAVQPQHF. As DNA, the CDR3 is TGTGCCAGTAGTAAAGTAACAGGGGGCGCAGTACAGCCCCAGCATTTT.

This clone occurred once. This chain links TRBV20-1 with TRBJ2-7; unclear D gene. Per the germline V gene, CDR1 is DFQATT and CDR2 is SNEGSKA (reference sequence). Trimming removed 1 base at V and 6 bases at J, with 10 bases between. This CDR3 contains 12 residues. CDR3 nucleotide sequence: TGCAGTGCTAGAGTTCCTAATGGCGAGCAGTACTTC. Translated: CSARVPNGEQYF.

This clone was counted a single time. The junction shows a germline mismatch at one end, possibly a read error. The chain's CDR3 is CVSSLFGTHSYNEQFF. CDR3 in DNA: TGTGTCAGCAGCTTATTTGGGACACACTCCTACAATGAGCAGTTCTTC. The gene calls are TRBV9 and TRBJ2-1; tentatively, D is TRBD1 (6 bases). Germline values: CDR1 SGDLS, CDR2 YYNGEE. The CDR3 loop spans 16 amino acids.

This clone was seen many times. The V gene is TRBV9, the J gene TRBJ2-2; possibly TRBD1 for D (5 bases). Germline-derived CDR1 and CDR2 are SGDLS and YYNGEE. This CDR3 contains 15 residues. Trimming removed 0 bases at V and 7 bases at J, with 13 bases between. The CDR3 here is CASSVARSGIGELFF. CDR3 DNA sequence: TGTGCCAGCAGCGTAGCACGTTCAGGGATCGGGGAGCTGTTTTTT.

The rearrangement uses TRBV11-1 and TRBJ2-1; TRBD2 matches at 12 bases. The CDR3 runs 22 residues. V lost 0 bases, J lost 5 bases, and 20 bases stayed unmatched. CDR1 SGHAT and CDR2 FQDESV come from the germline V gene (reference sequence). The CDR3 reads CASSLALRAWTSGTGRNNEQFF. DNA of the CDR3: TGTGCCAGCAGCTTAGCGCTAAGAGCGTGGACTAGCGGGACAGGGAGAAACAATGAGCAGTTCTTC.

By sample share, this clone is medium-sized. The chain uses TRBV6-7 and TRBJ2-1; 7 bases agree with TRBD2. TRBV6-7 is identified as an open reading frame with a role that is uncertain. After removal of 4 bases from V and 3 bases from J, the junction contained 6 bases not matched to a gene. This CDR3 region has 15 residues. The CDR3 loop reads CASSWDYPFYNEQFF. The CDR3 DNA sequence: TGTGCCAGCAGTTGGGACTACCCGTTCTACAATGAGCAGTTCTTC.

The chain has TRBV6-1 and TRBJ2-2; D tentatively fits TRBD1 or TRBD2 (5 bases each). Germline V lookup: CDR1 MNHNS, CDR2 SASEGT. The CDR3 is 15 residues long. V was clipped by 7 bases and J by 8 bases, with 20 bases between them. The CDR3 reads CASIRGVTTQGELFF. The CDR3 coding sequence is TGTGCCAGCATAAGGGGAGTTACTACCCAAGGGGAGCTGTTTTTT.

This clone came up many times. CDR3 DNA sequence: TGTGCCAGCAGCTTGGAGGGACAGGGCAACTACGAGCAGTACTTC. Translating gives CASSLEGQGNYEQYF. This rearrangement joins TRBV5-4 to TRBJ2-7; 9 nucleotides align to TRBD1. Germline loops: CDR1 SGHNT, CDR2 YYREEE (reference sequence). The CDR3 spans 15 residues. V lost 0 bases to trimming and J lost 3 bases; unmatched junction nucleotides: 4.

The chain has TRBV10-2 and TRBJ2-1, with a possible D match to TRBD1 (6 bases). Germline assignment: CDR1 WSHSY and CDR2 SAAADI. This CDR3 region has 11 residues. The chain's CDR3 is CASWDNNEQFF. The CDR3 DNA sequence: TGCGCAAGCTGGGACAACAATGAGCAGTTCTTC.

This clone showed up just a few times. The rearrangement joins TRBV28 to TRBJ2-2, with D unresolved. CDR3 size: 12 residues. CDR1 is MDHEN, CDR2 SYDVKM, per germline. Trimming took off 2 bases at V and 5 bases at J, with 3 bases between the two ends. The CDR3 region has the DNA TGTGCCAGCAGTTTACAGACCGGGGAGCTGTTTTTT. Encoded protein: CASSLQTGELFF.

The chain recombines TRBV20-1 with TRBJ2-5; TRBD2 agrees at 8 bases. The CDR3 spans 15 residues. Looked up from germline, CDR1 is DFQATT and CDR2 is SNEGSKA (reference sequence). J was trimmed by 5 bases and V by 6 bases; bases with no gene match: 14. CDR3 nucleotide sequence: TGCAGTGCAAGACCCCCGGGACTAGAGTACGAGACCCAGTACTTC. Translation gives CSARPPGLEYETQYF.

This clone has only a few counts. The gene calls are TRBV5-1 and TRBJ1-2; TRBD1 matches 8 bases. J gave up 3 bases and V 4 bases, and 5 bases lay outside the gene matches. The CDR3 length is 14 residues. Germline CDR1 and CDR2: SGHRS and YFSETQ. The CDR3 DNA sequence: TGCGCCAGCAGCCACGGACAGGGTTACTATGGCTACACCTTC. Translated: CASSHGQGYYGYTF.

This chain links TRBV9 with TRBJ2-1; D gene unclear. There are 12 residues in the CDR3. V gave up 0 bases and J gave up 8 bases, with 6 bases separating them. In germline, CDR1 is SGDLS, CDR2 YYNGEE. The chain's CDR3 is CASSVEKDEQFF. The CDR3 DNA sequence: TGTGCCAGCAGCGTAGAAAAAGATGAGCAGTTCTTC.

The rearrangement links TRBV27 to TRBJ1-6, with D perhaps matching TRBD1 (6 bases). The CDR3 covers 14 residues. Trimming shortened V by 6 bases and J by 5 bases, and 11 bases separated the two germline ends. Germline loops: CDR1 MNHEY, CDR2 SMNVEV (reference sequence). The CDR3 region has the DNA TGTGCCAGCAGCCTCCAGGGGCATAATTCACCCCTCCACTTT. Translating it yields CASSLQGHNSPLHF.

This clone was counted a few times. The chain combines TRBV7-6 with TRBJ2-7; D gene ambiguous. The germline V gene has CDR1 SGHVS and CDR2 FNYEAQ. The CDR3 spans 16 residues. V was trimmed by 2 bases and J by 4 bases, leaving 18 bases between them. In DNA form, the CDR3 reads TGTGCCAGCAGCTTATCGGCGGTAGGTCCAAGGTACGAGCAGTACTTC. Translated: CASSLSAVGPRYEQYF.

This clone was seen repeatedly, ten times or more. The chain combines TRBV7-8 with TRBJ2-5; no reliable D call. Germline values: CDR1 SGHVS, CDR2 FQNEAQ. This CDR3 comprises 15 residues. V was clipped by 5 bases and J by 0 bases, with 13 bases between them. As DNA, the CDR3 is TGTGCCAGCAGCCAGGACCTGATGTACCAAGAGACCCAGTACTTC. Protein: CASSQDLMYQETQYF.

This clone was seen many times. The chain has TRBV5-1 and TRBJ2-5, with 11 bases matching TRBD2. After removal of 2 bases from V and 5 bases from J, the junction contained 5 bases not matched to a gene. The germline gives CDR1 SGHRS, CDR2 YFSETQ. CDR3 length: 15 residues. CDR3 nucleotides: TGCGCCAGCAGCTTAACTAGCGGGAGTAGTGAGACCCAGTACTTC. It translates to CASSLTSGSSETQYF.